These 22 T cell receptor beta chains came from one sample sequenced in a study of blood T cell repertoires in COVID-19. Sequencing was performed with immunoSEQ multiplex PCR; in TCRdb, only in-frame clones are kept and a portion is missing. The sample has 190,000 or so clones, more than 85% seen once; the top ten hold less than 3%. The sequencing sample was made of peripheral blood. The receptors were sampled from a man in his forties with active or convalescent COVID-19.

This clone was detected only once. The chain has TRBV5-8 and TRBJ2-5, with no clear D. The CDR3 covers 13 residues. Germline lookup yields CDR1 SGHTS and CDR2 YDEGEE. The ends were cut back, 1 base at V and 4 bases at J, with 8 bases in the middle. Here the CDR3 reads CASSLNIRETQYF. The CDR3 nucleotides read TGTGCCAGCAGCTTGAACATCAGAGAGACCCAGTACTTC.

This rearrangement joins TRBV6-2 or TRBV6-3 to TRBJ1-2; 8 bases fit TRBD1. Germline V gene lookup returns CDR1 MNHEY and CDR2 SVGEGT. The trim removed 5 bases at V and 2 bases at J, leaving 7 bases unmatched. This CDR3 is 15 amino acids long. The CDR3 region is CASSQPRQGNYGYTF. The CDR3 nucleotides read TGTGCCAGCAGTCAACCTCGACAGGGGAACTATGGCTACACCTTC.

CDR3 bases: TGTGCCAGCAGTTTGACAGAAGAGACCCAGTACTTC. As protein: CASSLTEETQYF. This chain joins TRBV6-5 and TRBJ2-5; possibly TRBD1 for D (5 bases). Trimming took off 4 bases at V and 3 bases at J, with 6 bases between the two ends. CDR1 is MNHEY and CDR2 is SVGAGI in the germline V gene. This CDR3 contains 12 residues.

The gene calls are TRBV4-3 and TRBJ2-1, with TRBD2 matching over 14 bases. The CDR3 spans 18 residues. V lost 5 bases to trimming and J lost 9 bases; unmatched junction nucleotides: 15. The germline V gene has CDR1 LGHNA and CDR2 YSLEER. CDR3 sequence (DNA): TGCGCCAGCAGCAGGAAACCGGGACTAGCGGGGGCCGTAGGTGAGCAGTTCTTC. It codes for CASSRKPGLAGAVGEQFF.

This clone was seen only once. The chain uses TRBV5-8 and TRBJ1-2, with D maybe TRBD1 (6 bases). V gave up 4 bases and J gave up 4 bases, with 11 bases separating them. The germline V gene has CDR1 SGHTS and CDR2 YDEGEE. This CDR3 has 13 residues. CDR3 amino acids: CASSIDRIYGYTF. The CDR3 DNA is TGTGCCAGCAGCATAGACAGGATCTATGGCTACACCTTC. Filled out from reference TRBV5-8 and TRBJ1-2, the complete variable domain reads EAGVTQSPTHLIKTRGQQATLRCSPISGHTSVYWYQQALGLGLQFLLWYDEGEERNRGNFPPRFSGRQFPNYSSELNVNALELEDSALYLCASSIDRIYGYTFGSGTRLTVV.

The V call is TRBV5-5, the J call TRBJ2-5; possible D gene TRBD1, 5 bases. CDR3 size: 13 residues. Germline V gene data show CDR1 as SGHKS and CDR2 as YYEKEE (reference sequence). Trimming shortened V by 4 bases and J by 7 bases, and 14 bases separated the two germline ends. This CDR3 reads CASSGRVTTTQYF. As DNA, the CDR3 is TGTGCCAGCAGCGGCAGGGTAACTACGACCCAGTACTTC. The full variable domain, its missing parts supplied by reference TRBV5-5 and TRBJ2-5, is DAGVTQSPTHLIKTRGQQVTLRCSPISGHKSVSWYQQVLGQGPQFIFQYYEKEERGRGNFPDRFSARQFPNYSSELNVNALLLGDSALYLCASSGRVTTTQYFGPGTRLLVL.

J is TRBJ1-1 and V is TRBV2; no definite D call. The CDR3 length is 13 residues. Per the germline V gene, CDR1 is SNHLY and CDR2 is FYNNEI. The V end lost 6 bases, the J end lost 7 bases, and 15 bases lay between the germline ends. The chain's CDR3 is CASRPREGSEAFF. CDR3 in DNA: TGTGCCAGCAGACCCCGGGAGGGCAGTGAAGCTTTCTTT.

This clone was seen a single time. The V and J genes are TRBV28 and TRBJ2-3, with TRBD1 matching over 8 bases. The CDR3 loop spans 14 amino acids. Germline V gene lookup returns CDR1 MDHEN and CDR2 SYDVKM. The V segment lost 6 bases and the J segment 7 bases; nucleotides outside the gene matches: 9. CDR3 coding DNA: TGTGCCAGCAGGCTGACAGGGGTGGGCCATACGCAGTATTTT. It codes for CASRLTGVGHTQYF.

DNA for the CDR3: TGTGCCAGCAGCCTCTCAGGGATCTCCTACGAGCAGTACTTC. It encodes CASSLSGISYEQYF. The chain has TRBV28 and TRBJ2-7; D perhaps matches TRBD1 (5 bases). The germline V and J ends were trimmed by 6 bases and 0 bases, with 12 bases remaining between them. CDR1 is MDHEN, CDR2 SYDVKM, per germline. The CDR3 is 14 residues long.

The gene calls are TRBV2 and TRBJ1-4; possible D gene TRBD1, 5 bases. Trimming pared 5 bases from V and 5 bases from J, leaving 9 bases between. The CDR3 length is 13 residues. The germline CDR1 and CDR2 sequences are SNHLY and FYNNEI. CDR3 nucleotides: TGTGCCAGCAGTCCGGGGGAGAATGAAAAACTGTTTTTT. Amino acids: CASSPGENEKLFF. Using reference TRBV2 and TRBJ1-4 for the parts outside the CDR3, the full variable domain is EPEVTQTPSHQVTQMGQEVILRCVPISNHLYFYWYRQILGQKVEFLVSFYNNEISEKSEIFDDQFSVERPDGSNFTLKIRSTKLEDSAMYFCASSPGENEKLFFGSGTQLSVL.

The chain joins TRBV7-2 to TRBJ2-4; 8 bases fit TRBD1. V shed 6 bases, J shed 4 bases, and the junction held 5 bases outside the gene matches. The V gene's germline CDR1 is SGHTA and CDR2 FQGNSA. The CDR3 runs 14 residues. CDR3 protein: CASSRRQGKNIQYF. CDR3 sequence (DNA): TGTGCCAGCAGTCGCCGACAGGGGAAAAACATTCAGTACTTC. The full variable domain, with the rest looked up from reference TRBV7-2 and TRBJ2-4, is GAGVSQSPSNKVTEKGKDVELRCDPISGHTALYWYRQSLGQGLEFLIYFQGNSAPDKSGLPSDRFSAERTGGSVSTLTIQRTQQEDSAVYLCASSRRQGKNIQYFGAGTRLSVL.

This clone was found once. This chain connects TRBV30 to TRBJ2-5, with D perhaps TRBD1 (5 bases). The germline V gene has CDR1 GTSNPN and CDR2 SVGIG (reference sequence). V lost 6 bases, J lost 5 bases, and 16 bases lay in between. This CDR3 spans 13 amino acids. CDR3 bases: TGTGCCTGCCTAGACAGTTATTGGGAGACCCAGTACTTC. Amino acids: CACLDSYWETQYF.

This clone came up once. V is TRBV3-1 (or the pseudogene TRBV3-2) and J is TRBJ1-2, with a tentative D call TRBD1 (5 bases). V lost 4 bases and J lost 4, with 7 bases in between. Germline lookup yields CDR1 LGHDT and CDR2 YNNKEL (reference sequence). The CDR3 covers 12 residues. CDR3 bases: TGTGCCAGCAGCCCAGACAGCTATGGCTACACCTTC. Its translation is CASSPDSYGYTF.

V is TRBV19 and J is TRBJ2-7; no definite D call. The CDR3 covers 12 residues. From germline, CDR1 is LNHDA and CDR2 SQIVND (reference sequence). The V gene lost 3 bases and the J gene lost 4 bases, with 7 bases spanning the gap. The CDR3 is CASSMSLYEQYF. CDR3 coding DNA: TGTGCCAGTAGTATGTCCCTATACGAGCAGTACTTC.

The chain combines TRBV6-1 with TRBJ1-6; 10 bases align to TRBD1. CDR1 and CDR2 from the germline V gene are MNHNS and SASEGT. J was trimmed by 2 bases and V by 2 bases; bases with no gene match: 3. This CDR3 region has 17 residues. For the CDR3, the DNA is TGTGCCAGCAGTGAATCGACAGGGGGCACCTATAATTCACCCCTCCACTTT. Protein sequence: CASSESTGGTYNSPLHF.

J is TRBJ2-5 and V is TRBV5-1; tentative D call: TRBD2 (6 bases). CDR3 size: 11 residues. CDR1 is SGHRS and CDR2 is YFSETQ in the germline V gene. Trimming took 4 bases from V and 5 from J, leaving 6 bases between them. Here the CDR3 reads CASSGRETQYF. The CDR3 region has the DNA TGCGCCAGCAGCGGGAGGGAGACCCAGTACTTC.

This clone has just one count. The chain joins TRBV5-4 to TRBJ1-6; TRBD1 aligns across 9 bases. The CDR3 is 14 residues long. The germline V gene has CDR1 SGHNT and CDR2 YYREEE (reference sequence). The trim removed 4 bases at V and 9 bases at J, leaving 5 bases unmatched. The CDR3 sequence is CASSRTGESSPLHF. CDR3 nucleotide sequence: TGTGCCAGCAGCCGGACAGGGGAGAGTTCACCCCTCCACTTT.

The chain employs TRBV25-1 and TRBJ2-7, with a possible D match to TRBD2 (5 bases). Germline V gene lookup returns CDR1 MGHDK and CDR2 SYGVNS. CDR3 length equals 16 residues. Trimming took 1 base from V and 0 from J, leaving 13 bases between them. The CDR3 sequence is CASSESEADASYEQYF. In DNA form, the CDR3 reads TGTGCCAGCAGTGAATCGGAGGCAGATGCCTCCTACGAGCAGTACTTC.

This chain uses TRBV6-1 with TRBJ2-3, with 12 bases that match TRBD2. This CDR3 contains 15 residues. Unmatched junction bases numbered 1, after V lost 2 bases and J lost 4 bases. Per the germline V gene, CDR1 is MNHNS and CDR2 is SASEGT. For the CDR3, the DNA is TGTGCCAGCAGTGAACTAGCGGGGGGGCCAGATACGCAGTATTTT. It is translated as CASSELAGGPDTQYF.

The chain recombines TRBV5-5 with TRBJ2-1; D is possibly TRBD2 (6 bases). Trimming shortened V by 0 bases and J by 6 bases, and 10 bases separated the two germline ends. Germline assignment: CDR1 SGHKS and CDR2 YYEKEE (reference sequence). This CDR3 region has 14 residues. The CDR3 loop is CASSLVGGGNEQFF. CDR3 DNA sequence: TGTGCCAGCAGCTTGGTCGGGGGTGGCAATGAGCAGTTCTTC.

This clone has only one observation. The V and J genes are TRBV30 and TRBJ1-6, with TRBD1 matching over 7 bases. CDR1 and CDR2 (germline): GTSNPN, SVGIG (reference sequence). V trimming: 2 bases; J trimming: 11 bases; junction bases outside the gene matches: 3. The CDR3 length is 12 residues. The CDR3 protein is CAWSRQGAPLHF. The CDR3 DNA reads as TGTGCCTGGAGTAGACAGGGCGCACCCCTCCACTTT.

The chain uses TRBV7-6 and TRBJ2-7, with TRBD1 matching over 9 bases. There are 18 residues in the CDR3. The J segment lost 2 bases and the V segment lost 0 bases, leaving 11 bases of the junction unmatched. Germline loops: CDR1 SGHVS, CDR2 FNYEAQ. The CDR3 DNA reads TGTGCCAGCAGCTTAGCTGGGGTGGGGACAGGGAGGGCCTACGAGCAGTACTTC. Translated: CASSLAGVGTGRAYEQYF.